This note documents a single T cell receptor beta chain sequence. The antigen is not known. This record comes from a study of T cell responses to AZD1222 COVID-19 vaccine. V was shortened by 3 bases and J by 3 bases, with 9 bases between the two germline ends. Germline V lookup: CDR1 LGHDT, CDR2 YNNKEL (reference sequence). The CDR3 runs 14 residues. Study-wide results and caveats: Reportedly, nearly half of unique spike TCRs recognized epitopes outside B.1.351/B.1.1.7 mutations. In a largely white British group with more females than males, clonal diversity was possibly underestimated.

Method: immunoSEQ multiplex PCR; TCRdb's copy keeps in-frame clones and lacks some. The sample gives about 110,000 clones, about 87% of which show up once; around 1.6% is in the top ten. The source of this sequence is an adult in good health. The V gene is TRBV3-1 (or the pseudogene TRBV3-2), the J gene TRBJ1-5; the D gene is possibly TRBD1 (5 bases). Sequencing used peripheral blood, obtained on day 0 of AZD1222 vaccination. CDR3 sequence reads: CASSQGTNNQPQHF. CDR3 bases: TGTGCCAGCAGCCAGGGGACCAACAATCAGCCCCAGCATTTT.